A selection of T cell receptor beta chains follows, all from one sample in a study of blood T cell repertoires in COVID-19. Produced via immunoSEQ multiplex PCR; TCRdb's table is partial and in-frame only. Counted here are some 64,000 clones, 65% to 80% occurring once; the ten biggest clones make up approximately 5%. Sequencing was done on a sample of peripheral blood. The source of these receptors is a human donor in a cohort sampled during active COVID-19. Both conserved end residues are part of each CDR3. D genes are given only for firm matches. Not all rows give a size; the values are once, few, many and, for expanded clones, a class.

j_call,v_call,clone_size,d_call,cdr3_aa,cdr3_nt
TRBJ1-2,TRBV30,NA,NA,CAWRQGDYGYTF,TGTGCCTGGAGACAGGGAGACTATGGCTACACCTTC
TRBJ1-1,TRBV12-5,NA,NA,CASGLVRGGNTEAFF,TGTGCTAGTGGTTTGGTCAGAGGGGGTAACACTGAAGCTTTCTTT
TRBJ2-1,TRBV11-2,NA,TRBD1,CASSKDRGQGFF,TGTGCCAGCAGCAAAGACAGGGGTCAAGGGTTCTTC
TRBJ2-2,TRBV4-2,NA,NA,CASSQVRGYAGELFF,TGTGCCAGCAGCCAAGTGAGAGGCTATGCCGGGGAGCTGTTTTTT
TRBJ1-2,TRBV29-1,NA,NA,CSVEGQNNYGYTF,TGCAGCGTTGAGGGGCAGAATAACTATGGCTACACCTTC
TRBJ1-2,TRBV5-6,few,NA,CATRLRTGIYNYGYTF,TGTGCCACCCGATTGCGCACAGGGATTTATAACTATGGCTACACCTTC
TRBJ1-4,TRBV7-2,NA,NA,CASSLAGGNEKLFF,TGTGCCAGCAGCTTAGCTGGGGGGAATGAAAAACTGTTTTTT
TRBJ2-3,TRBV19,NA,TRBD1,CASSPQGGQSTDTQYF,TGTGCCAGTAGTCCCCAAGGGGGACAGTCCACAGATACGCAGTATTTT
TRBJ2-3,TRBV19,NA,TRBD2,CASSSSGLAGSTDTQYF,TGTGCCAGTAGTTCCTCCGGGCTAGCGGGGAGCACAGATACGCAGTATTTT
TRBJ2-1,TRBV7-3,NA,TRBD2,CASSRHGSSGVQTYNEQFF,TGTGCCAGCAGCCGGCATGGATCTAGCGGGGTGCAGACCTACAATGAGCAGTTCTTC
TRBJ1-2,TRBV5-6,NA,TRBD1,CASSLGQGRFTYGYTF,TGTGCCAGCAGCCTGGGACAGGGCCGATTTACCTATGGCTACACCTTC
TRBJ2-3,TRBV6-5,NA,TRBD2,CASRRAGERYTQYF,TGTGCCAGCCGGAGGGCGGGGGAACGATATACGCAGTATTTT
TRBJ1-2,TRBV19,once,NA,CASSFQEGGGYTF,TGTGCCAGTAGTTTCCAGGAGGGCGGGGGCTACACCTTC
TRBJ1-2,TRBV28,many,NA,CASRPTQTYGYTF,TGTGCCAGCAGACCGACACAGACCTATGGCTACACCTTC
TRBJ1-1,TRBV28,few,NA,CAGDLTRRGRTEAFF,TGTGCCGGCGACCTTACGAGGCGGGGTCGCACTGAAGCTTTCTTT
TRBJ1-6,TRBV23-1,once,NA,CASTANARPGVPLHF,TGCGCCAGCACCGCGAACGCTAGACCGGGGGTCCCCCTCCACTTT
TRBJ2-1,TRBV4-1,NA,TRBD1,CASSRTGDSSYNEQFF,TGCGCCAGCAGCCGAACAGGGGATAGCTCCTACAATGAGCAGTTCTTC
TRBJ1-5,TRBV6-5,NA,TRBD1,CASRKTGGGNQPQHF,TGTGCCAGCAGGAAAACAGGGGGCGGCAATCAGCCCCAGCATTTT
TRBJ1-5,TRBV28,NA,NA,CASSLSLAGNQPQHF,TGTGCCAGCAGTTTATCCCTAGCCGGCAATCAGCCCCAGCATTTT
TRBJ1-2,TRBV29-1,NA,NA,CSAEGGYGYTF,TGCAGCGCTGAAGGCGGCTATGGCTACACCTTC
TRBJ2-7,TRBV27,NA,TRBD1,CASSIRQGFASQYF,TGTGCCAGCAGTATTCGACAGGGGTTTGCTTCGCAGTACTTC
TRBJ2-1,TRBV30,NA,NA,CAWSPGTPNNEQFF,TGTGCCTGGAGCCCCGGGACACCAAACAATGAGCAGTTCTTC
TRBJ1-2,TRBV30,NA,NA,CAWSVLKGYTF,TGTGCCTGGAGTGTACTAAAGGGCTACACCTTC
TRBJ2-1,TRBV7-9,NA,TRBD1,CASSAGDRAYNEQFF,TGTGCCAGCAGCGCGGGGGACAGGGCCTACAATGAGCAGTTCTTC
TRBJ2-3,TRBV4-3,NA,TRBD2,CASSQDSGGGDTQYF,TGCGCCAGCAGCCAAGATAGCGGGGGCGGGGATACGCAGTATTTT
TRBJ2-3,TRBV3-1/TRBV3-2,NA,TRBD2,CASSQGPTSGVVTDTQYF,TGTGCCAGCAGCCAAGGTCCGACTAGCGGGGTCGTCACAGATACGCAGTATTTT
TRBJ1-6,TRBV6-6,NA,NA,CASSYSGQFGSPLHF,TGTGCCAGCAGTTACTCGGGGCAGTTTGGGTCACCCCTCCACTTT
TRBJ1-5,TRBV2,NA,TRBD1,CASSGGTANQPQHF,TGTGCCAGCAGTGGGGGGACAGCTAATCAGCCCCAGCATTTT
TRBJ2-7,TRBV28,NA,TRBD1,CASSRQDRVNYEQYF,TGTGCCAGCAGCCGACAAGACAGGGTAAACTACGAGCAGTACTTC
TRBJ2-2,TRBV10-3,NA,NA,CAISGLEYTGELFF,TGTGCCATCAGTGGACTAGAGTACACCGGGGAGCTGTTTTTT
TRBJ2-7,TRBV7-6,NA,NA,CASSLGTGYGEQYF,TGTGCCAGCAGCTTAGGCACAGGGTATGGCGAGCAGTACTTC
TRBJ2-5,TRBV6-2/TRBV6-3,NA,TRBD2,CASSYSTSGVQETQYF,TGTGCCAGCAGTTACTCGACTAGCGGGGTCCAAGAGACCCAGTACTTC
TRBJ1-5,TRBV2,NA,NA,CASRSNLGNQPQHF,TGTGCCAGCCGGTCGAACCTGGGCAATCAGCCCCAGCATTTT
TRBJ2-6,TRBV3-1/TRBV3-2,NA,NA,CASSQRGGANVLTF,TGTGCCAGCAGCCAAAGGGGTGGGGCCAACGTCCTGACTTTC
TRBJ1-4,TRBV5-3,NA,NA,CARSLDGVNEKLFF,TGTGCCAGAAGCTTGGACGGGGTTAATGAAAAACTGTTTTTT
TRBJ2-5,TRBV30,NA,TRBD2,CAWSASGGTHQETQYF,TGTGCCTGGAGTGCTAGCGGGGGGACCCACCAAGAGACCCAGTACTTC
TRBJ2-1,TRBV14,NA,NA,CASSQALNEQFF,TGTGCCAGCAGCCAAGCTCTCAATGAGCAGTTCTTC
TRBJ2-7,TRBV6-6,NA,NA,CASADSSYEQYF,TGTGCCAGCGCGGACAGCTCCTACGAGCAGTACTTC
TRBJ2-7,TRBV7-9,NA,NA,CASSGGPVGPAYEQYF,TGTGCCAGCAGCGGCGGGCCGGTCGGGCCGGCATACGAGCAGTACTTC
TRBJ2-7,TRBV19,NA,TRBD1,CASSIGGQGYEEQYF,TGTGCCAGTAGTATTGGGGGACAGGGGTATGAAGAGCAGTACTTC
TRBJ1-4,TRBV3-1/TRBV3-2,once,TRBD1,CASSKRGQGAEKLFF,TGTGCCAGCAGCAAACGGGGACAGGGAGCTGAAAAACTGTTTTTT
TRBJ2-7,TRBV20-1,NA,NA,CSASSTETYEQYF,TGCAGTGCTAGTTCGACAGAGACCTACGAGCAGTACTTC
TRBJ1-2,TRBV9,NA,TRBD1,CASSDSPAGGYGYTF,TGTGCCAGCAGCGACAGCCCTGCAGGGGGATATGGCTACACCTTC
TRBJ2-7,TRBV5-1,many,NA,CASSLLEYYEQYF,TGCGCCAGCAGCTTGTTGGAGTACTACGAGCAGTACTTC
TRBJ1-5,TRBV6-2/TRBV6-3,NA,NA,CASSYGPIQPQHF,TGTGCCAGCAGTTACGGGCCGATTCAGCCCCAGCATTTT
TRBJ2-2,TRBV4-2,NA,TRBD1,CASSQGPRGPTGELFF,TGTGCCAGCAGCCAGGGCCCCAGGGGGCCCACCGGGGAGCTGTTTTTT
TRBJ2-5,TRBV11-2,few,TRBD2,CASSSAFGSGGLQETQYF,TGTGCCAGCAGCTCAGCGTTCGGTAGCGGGGGCCTCCAAGAGACCCAGTACTTC
TRBJ2-3,TRBV11-3,NA,NA,CASSLGGGASDTQYF,TGTGCCAGCAGCTTAGGAGGAGGGGCGTCAGATACGCAGTATTTT
TRBJ2-7,TRBV5-5,few,TRBD1,CASSVQGAYYYEQYF,TGTGCCAGCAGCGTTCAGGGGGCCTACTACTACGAGCAGTACTTC
TRBJ1-1,TRBV6-5,NA,NA,CASSSGTEAFF,TGTGCCAGCAGTTCAGGGACTGAAGCTTTCTTT
TRBJ2-7,TRBV6-5,NA,NA,CASSYGRVGSYEQYF,TGTGCCAGCAGTTACGGGCGGGTGGGGTCCTACGAGCAGTACTTC
TRBJ1-5,TRBV18,NA,NA,CASSSGVLLDSNQPQHF,TGTGCCAGCTCGTCAGGGGTACTCCTGGATAGCAATCAGCCCCAGCATTTT
TRBJ1-2,TRBV5-1,once,TRBD1,CASSKGDSNYGYTF,TGCGCCAGCAGCAAGGGGGACAGCAACTATGGCTACACCTTC